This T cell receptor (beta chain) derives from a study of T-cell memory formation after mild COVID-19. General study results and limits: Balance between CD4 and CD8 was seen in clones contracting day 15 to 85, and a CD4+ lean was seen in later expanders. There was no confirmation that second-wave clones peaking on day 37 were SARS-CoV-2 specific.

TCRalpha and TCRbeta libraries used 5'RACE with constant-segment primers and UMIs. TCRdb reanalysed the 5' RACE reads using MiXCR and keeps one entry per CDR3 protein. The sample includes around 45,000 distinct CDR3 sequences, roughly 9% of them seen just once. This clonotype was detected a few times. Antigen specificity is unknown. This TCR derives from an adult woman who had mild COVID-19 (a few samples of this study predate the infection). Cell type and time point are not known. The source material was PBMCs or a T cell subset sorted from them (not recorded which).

CDR3 region: CASSVEGSIPNTGELFF. In DNA, the CDR3 is TGTGCCAGCAGCGTTGAAGGGTCGATCCCCAACACCGGGGAGCTGTTTTTT. The V and J genes are TRBV9 and TRBJ2-2; D not certain. Trimming left V 2 bases short and J 2 bases short, with 16 bases between. The germline CDR1 and CDR2 sequences are SGDLS and YYNGEE. The CDR3 extends over 17 amino acids. The full variable domain, rest sourced from reference TRBV9 and TRBJ2-2, is DSGVTQTPKHLITATGQRVTLRCSPRSGDLSVYWYQQSLDQGLQFLIQYYNGEERAKGNILERFSAQQFPDLHSELNLSSLELGDSALYFCASSVEGSIPNTGELFFGEGSRLTVL.